Following are 30 T cell receptor beta chains from one sample sequenced in a study of TIL therapy for anti-PD-1-resistant metastatic lung cancer. Time point indicated: pre-treatment sample, taken before nivolumab and TIL therapy. The immunoSEQ assay was v3. The repertoire was sequenced with immunoSEQ multiplex PCR; TCRdb's copy has only in-frame clones and lacks some. The sample includes about 57,000 clones, around 80% of them seen just once. Source: blood, taken at baseline. These receptors were taken from a woman between 30 and 80 years old with non-small cell lung cancer.

V usage is TRBV6-1 and J usage is TRBJ2-7; no definite D call. Trimming took 5 bases from V and 3 from J, leaving 8 bases between them. This CDR3 is 12 amino acids long. CDR1 MNHNS and CDR2 SASEGT come from the germline V gene. In DNA form, the CDR3 reads TGTGCCAGCAGTAAGGAGTTCTACGAGCAGTACTTC. Its protein is CASSKEFYEQYF.

The chain carries TRBV5-4 and TRBJ1-1; D is undetermined. The CDR3 length is 14 residues. V gave up 2 bases and J gave up 7 bases, with 15 bases separating them. The germline V gene encodes CDR1 SGHNT and CDR2 YYREEE (reference sequence). The CDR3 DNA reads as TGTGCCAGCAGCTTCACCGGGAGGGTGGGTGAAGCTTTCTTT. It is translated as CASSFTGRVGEAFF.

The chain combines TRBV27 with TRBJ2-5; possibly TRBD1 for D (5 bases). CDR1 is MNHEY and CDR2 is SMNVEV in the germline V gene (reference sequence). With 5 bases removed from V and 1 base from J, the gap between germline ends came to 17 bases. This CDR3 has 16 residues. Written as DNA, the CDR3 is TGTGCCAGCAGTACCCGAGGACACCTACCCCAAGAGACCCAGTACTTC. Protein: CASSTRGHLPQETQYF.

The chain links TRBV6-5 to TRBJ1-1; D remains ambiguous. Trimming pared 1 base from V and 0 bases from J, leaving 9 bases between. CDR1 and CDR2 (germline): MNHEY, SVGAGI. This CDR3 has 15 residues. In nucleotides, the CDR3 is TGTGCCAGCAGTTACTGGCAAAGCCTGAACACTGAAGCTTTCTTT. Residues: CASSYWQSLNTEAFF.

The chain is built from TRBV28 and TRBJ2-5; the match to TRBD2 covers 8 bases. The CDR3 spans 14 residues. V gave up 6 bases and J gave up 7 bases; unmatched junction bases: 10. Germline CDR1 MDHEN, CDR2 SYDVKM. This chain's CDR3 is CASRRLAAGGTQYF. The DNA of the CDR3 is TGTGCCAGCAGACGTCTAGCGGCGGGGGGGACCCAGTACTTC.

The V call is TRBV6-5, the J call TRBJ2-2; no firm D call. Trimming stripped 8 bases from V and 4 bases from J, with 11 bases between. This CDR3 region has 13 residues. Looked up from germline, CDR1 is MNHEY and CDR2 is SVGAGI. CDR3 nucleotides: TGTGCCAGCCACCCTGGGTTCACCGGGGAGCTGTTTTTT. Its protein product is CASHPGFTGELFF.

Only a few counts were recorded for this clone. The V gene is TRBV19, the J gene TRBJ2-7, with 9 bases aligning to TRBD2. Losses at the gene ends were 3 bases for V and 3 bases for J; bases not matched to a gene: 6. Looked up from germline, CDR1 is LNHDA and CDR2 is SQIVND (reference sequence). The CDR3 extends over 15 amino acids. The CDR3 region has the DNA TGTGCCAGTAGTATCAGCGGGGGGACTGTCTACGAGCAGTACTTC. Translated, it gives CASSISGGTVYEQYF.

The V call is TRBV7-2, the J call TRBJ1-1; a possible D gene is TRBD1 (5 bases). Germline V gene lookup returns CDR1 SGHTA and CDR2 FQGNSA. The CDR3 is 14 amino acids. Trimming pared 6 bases from V and 11 bases from J, leaving 22 bases between. CDR3 residues: CASRISGPSAGAFF. The CDR3 nucleotides are TGTGCCAGCAGGATATCGGGACCCTCTGCTGGGGCTTTCTTT.

V usage is TRBV25-1 and J usage is TRBJ2-1; 10 nucleotides align to TRBD1. This CDR3 spans 16 amino acids. With V trimmed by 3 bases and J by 3 bases, 5 bases remained unmatched. Germline V gene sequence: CDR1 MGHDK, CDR2 SYGVNS. The CDR3 DNA follows: TGTGCCAGCAGTGACTCGACAGGGGGCTTCTACAATGAGCAGTTCTTC. This sequence encodes CASSDSTGGFYNEQFF.

As for this clone: The junction does not match germline at one end; this may be a read error. This chain connects TRBV11-2 to TRBJ2-1; TRBD1 is a possible D gene (7 bases). Germline-derived CDR1 and CDR2 are SGHAT and FQNNGV. The CDR3 length is 16 residues. Here the CDR3 DNA reads TGTGCCAGCAGCCTAGACCCAGGGGGGAACTACAATGAGCAGTTCTTC. This translates into CASSLDPGGNYNEQFF.

The rearrangement uses TRBV15 and TRBJ2-7; TRBD1 matches at 8 bases. The V gene's germline CDR1 is LNHNV and CDR2 YYDKDF (reference sequence). Unmatched junction bases numbered 11, after V lost 0 bases and J lost 7 bases. This CDR3 spans 16 amino acids. DNA of the CDR3: TGTGCCACCAGCAGAGATCCCCAGGGGGCTATGGAAGAGCAGTACTTC. It specifies CATSRDPQGAMEEQYF.

The chain combines TRBV6-5 with TRBJ2-7; D remains ambiguous. The V and J ends lost 0 bases and 6 bases respectively, with 9 bases between them. Germline CDR1 MNHEY, CDR2 SVGAGI. The CDR3 covers 13 residues. CDR3 loop: CASSYSFLAEQYF. The DNA of the CDR3 is TGTGCCAGCAGTTACTCGTTTCTGGCCGAGCAGTACTTC.

V gene TRBV7-3 combines with J gene TRBJ2-2; 10 nucleotides align to TRBD1. The CDR3 is 15 residues long. The ends lost 5 bases at V and 4 bases at J; junction bases unmatched: 4. Germline V CDR1 and CDR2: SGHTA, FQGTGA. The CDR3 sequence: CASSLGQGSTGELFF. The CDR3, as DNA: TGTGCCAGCAGCCTGGGACAGGGGAGCACCGGGGAGCTGTTTTTT. The full variable domain, in which reference TRBV7-3 and TRBJ2-2 provide the parts outside the CDR3, is GAGVSQTPSNKVTEKGKYVELRCDPISGHTALYWYRQSLGQGPEFLIYFQGTGAADDSGLPNDRFFAVRPEGSVSTLKIQRTERGDSAVYLCASSLGQGSTGELFFGEGSRLTVL.

To note about this clone: The junction departs from the called germline gene at one end, perhaps through a read error. At the DNA level, this CDR3 is encoded by other sequences in the same sample as well. The rearrangement links TRBV29-1 to TRBJ2-7; D gene ambiguous. CDR1 SQVTM and CDR2 ANQGSEA come from the germline V gene. The CDR3 length is 15 residues. This chain's CDR3 is CSVVQVYGNSYEQYF. The CDR3 DNA sequence: TGCAGCGTTGTTCAGGTGTACGGCAACTCCTATGAGCAGTACTTC.

V is TRBV5-1 and J is TRBJ2-1, with 15 bases identical to TRBD2. V lost 3 bases to trimming and J lost 0 bases; unmatched junction nucleotides: 4. Germline CDR1 and CDR2: SGHRS and YFSETQ. The CDR3 covers 18 residues. The CDR3 nucleotides are TGCGCCAGCAGCTCGGGACTAGCGGGGGGCCTCTCCTACAATGAGCAGTTCTTC. The encoded protein is CASSSGLAGGLSYNEQFF. The complete variable domain, with remaining parts taken from reference TRBV5-1 and TRBJ2-1, reads KAGVTQTPRYLIKTRGQQVTLSCSPISGHRSVSWYQQTPGQGLQFLFEYFSETQRNKGNFPGRFSGRQFSNSRSEMNVSTLELGDSALYLCASSSGLAGGLSYNEQFFGPGTRLTVL.

This clone was observed a few times. Here the CDR3 DNA reads TGTGCCAGCAGCGACGGTCACAATGAGCAGTTCTTC. This sequence encodes CASSDGHNEQFF. This chain links TRBV6-4 with TRBJ2-1; unclear D gene. CDR3 length equals 12 residues. The ends were cut back, 6 bases at V and 5 bases at J, with 8 bases in the middle. Germline-derived CDR1 and CDR2 are MRHNA and SNTAGT.

V is TRBV19 and J is TRBJ1-2; D not resolved. Germline V lookup: CDR1 LNHDA, CDR2 SQIVND (reference sequence). Trimming cost V 4 bases and J 4 bases, with 4 bases left between them. CDR3 length equals 11 residues. CDR3 sequence reads: CASSTVYGYTF. The CDR3 DNA follows: TGTGCCAGTAGTACCGTCTATGGCTACACCTTC.

V is TRBV9 and J is TRBJ2-1; a possible D gene is TRBD1 (6 bases). The ends were cut back, 1 base at V and 9 bases at J, with 20 bases in the middle. The CDR3 loop spans 16 amino acids. Per the germline V gene, CDR1 is SGDLS and CDR2 is YYNGEE. The CDR3 region has the DNA TGTGCCAGCAGCGTACTAGACTACCAGGGGCTGGGTGAGCAGTTCTTC. This gives the protein CASSVLDYQGLGEQFF.

This clone appeared a single time. This rearrangement joins TRBV5-4 to TRBJ1-1; D may be TRBD1 (6 bases). Looked up from germline, CDR1 is SGHNT and CDR2 is YYREEE (reference sequence). V lost 2 bases and J lost 2, with 22 bases in between. This CDR3 is 18 amino acids long. The CDR3 DNA sequence: TGTGCCAGCAGCTTCCCCCTCGGGGGCCGCCACACCAACACTGAAGCTTTCTTT. Translated, it gives CASSFPLGGRHTNTEAFF.

The V gene is TRBV4-3, the J gene TRBJ2-2, with a tentative D call TRBD2 (5 bases). The V and J ends lost 1 base and 0 bases respectively, with 6 bases between them. CDR1 is LGHNA and CDR2 is YSLEER in the germline V gene. This CDR3 has 15 amino acids. This chain's CDR3 is CASSQGTPNTGELFF. The DNA of the CDR3 is TGCGCCAGCAGCCAAGGGACTCCGAACACCGGGGAGCTGTTTTTT.

The chain combines TRBV30 with TRBJ2-5, with 9 bases aligning to TRBD1. V was pared by 2 bases and J by 5 bases, with 9 bases of the junction left unmatched. This CDR3 is 15 amino acids long. Germline V gene data show CDR1 as GTSNPN and CDR2 as SVGIG (reference sequence). In DNA, the CDR3 is TGTGCCTGGAGTATTACGACAGGGGGTCTGGAGACCCAGTACTTC. Its translation: CAWSITTGGLETQYF.

This clone was seen a few times. CDR3 in DNA: TGTGCCACCGCCCAAGGGAGAGGGACTGAAGCTTTCTTT. It specifies CATAQGRGTEAFF. The V and J genes are TRBV27 and TRBJ1-1; D not certain. Per the germline V gene, CDR1 is MNHEY and CDR2 is SMNVEV (reference sequence). The CDR3 has 13 amino acids. Trimming removed 10 bases at V and 5 bases at J, with 17 bases between.

The chain links TRBV6-1 to TRBJ2-3; 8 nucleotides line up with TRBD2. Trimming cost V 8 bases and J 3 bases; bases outside gene matches: 7. The germline V gene encodes CDR1 MNHNS and CDR2 SASEGT. This CDR3 spans 14 amino acids. Here the CDR3 reads CASREGIWTDTQYF. In DNA, the CDR3 is TGTGCCAGCCGGGAGGGCATTTGGACAGATACGCAGTATTTT.

This clone occurred a few times. The J gene is TRBJ1-1, the V gene TRBV6-5, with 7 bases matching TRBD1. V lost 1 base, J lost 3 bases, and 5 bases stayed unmatched. Per the germline V gene, CDR1 is MNHEY and CDR2 is SVGAGI. The CDR3 totals 15 residues. This chain's CDR3 is CASSYFGRGHTEAFF. CDR3 nucleotides: TGTGCCAGCAGTTACTTCGGGAGGGGGCACACTGAAGCTTTCTTT.

The rearrangement joins TRBV18 to TRBJ1-4, with 7 nucleotides matching TRBD1. The V segment lost 3 bases and the J segment 4 bases; nucleotides outside the gene matches: 2. CDR3 length: 14 amino acids. The germline CDR1 and CDR2 sequences are KGHSH and LQKENI. CDR3 region: CASSPTGVNEKLFF. CDR3 coding DNA: TGTGCCAGCTCACCTACAGGGGTTAATGAAAAACTGTTTTTT.

This clone was detected once. The V call is TRBV6-8, the J call TRBJ1-3; unclear D gene. V lost 2 bases and J lost 8, with 16 bases in between. Germline lookup yields CDR1 MNHGY and CDR2 SAAAGT. The CDR3 consists of 15 residues. This CDR3 is CASSYVGEIGDTIYF. The CDR3 nucleotides read TGTGCCAGCAGTTACGTCGGGGAAATTGGCGACACCATATATTTT.

CDR3 nucleotides: TGTGCCAGCAGCTTAGAAGGTTGGGAAAAACTGTTTTTT. Encoded protein: CASSLEGWEKLFF. This sequence joins TRBV11-2 and TRBJ1-4; the D is unclear. The V end was cut by 0 bases, the J end by 8 bases, with 7 bases between. The CDR3 has 13 residues. The V gene's germline CDR1 is SGHAT and CDR2 FQNNGV.

The rearrangement joins TRBV7-2 to TRBJ2-2, with 8 bases identical to TRBD2. The CDR3 is 14 amino acids. CDR1 and CDR2 from the germline V gene are SGHTA and FQGNSA. V lost 4 bases and J lost 7; bases outside the gene matches: 5. The CDR3 protein is CASSSGLARGELFF. CDR3 coding DNA: TGTGCCAGCAGCTCTGGACTAGCCCGCGGGGAGCTGTTTTTT.

The rearrangement uses TRBV5-1 and TRBJ2-4, with 7 bases matching TRBD1. The CDR3 runs to 14 residues. The V gene's germline CDR1 is SGHRS and CDR2 YFSETQ. Losses at the gene ends were 4 bases for V and 6 bases for J; bases not matched to a gene: 7. Here the CDR3 DNA reads TGCGCCAGCAGCCCTAGACAGGGCGGAAACATTCAGTACTTC. As protein: CASSPRQGGNIQYF.

Written as DNA, the CDR3 is TGTGCCAGCGGGATTGGCGAGCAGTACTTC. Translation: CASGIGEQYF. The chain joins TRBV7-9 to TRBJ2-7; D is uncertain. CDR1 and CDR2 (germline): SEHNR, FQNEAQ (reference sequence). V gave up 8 bases and J gave up 6 bases, with 8 bases separating them. The CDR3 is made up of 10 amino acids.